These T cell receptor beta chains were read from a single sample in a study of T cell responses to AZD1222 COVID-19 vaccine. Sequencing used immunoSEQ multiplex PCR; TCRdb keeps in-frame clones, though not all of them. The sample lists fewer than 120,000 clones, approximately 94% occurring once. The input for sequencing was peripheral blood, taken 28 days after the second AZD1222 dose. All receptors derive from an adult who received the AZD1222 COVID-19 vaccine. CDR3s leave out the opening cysteine and the closing phenylalanine or tryptophan. D genes are given only for firm matches. Only part of the rows carry a size: once, few, many, or a class if the clone is expanded.

j_gene: TRBJ1-1
abundance: NA
d_gene: TRBD1
len: 13
v_gene: TRBV10-1
CDR3aa: ASSESRTGHTEAF

j_gene: TRBJ1-6
abundance: NA
d_gene: NA
len: 10
v_gene: TRBV7-9
CDR3aa: ASSLGTSPLH

j_gene: TRBJ1-1
abundance: NA
d_gene: NA
len: 10
v_gene: TRBV6-5
CDR3aa: ASLTGVTEAF

j_gene: TRBJ1-6
abundance: NA
d_gene: NA
len: 14
v_gene: TRBV3-1/TRBV3-2
CDR3aa: ASSHQSGVENSPLH

j_gene: TRBJ2-7
abundance: NA
d_gene: TRBD1
len: 13
v_gene: TRBV19
CDR3aa: ASSLIRTGTGEQY

j_gene: TRBJ1-2
abundance: NA
d_gene: TRBD1
len: 15
v_gene: TRBV2
CDR3aa: ASSEGRLGQEIYGYT

j_gene: TRBJ2-2
abundance: NA
d_gene: NA
len: 11
v_gene: TRBV12-3/TRBV12-4
CDR3aa: ASSPASPGELF

j_gene: TRBJ2-1
abundance: NA
d_gene: NA
len: 13
v_gene: TRBV19
CDR3aa: ASSPAQGWNNEQF

j_gene: TRBJ2-7
abundance: NA
d_gene: NA
len: 13
v_gene: TRBV4-1
CDR3aa: ASSQAQVFSYEQY

j_gene: TRBJ2-2
abundance: NA
d_gene: NA
len: 13
v_gene: TRBV11-3
CDR3aa: ASSRKGLGTGELF

j_gene: TRBJ2-3
abundance: NA
d_gene: NA
len: 11
v_gene: TRBV7-6
CDR3aa: ASSLGSTDTQY

j_gene: TRBJ2-1
abundance: NA
d_gene: NA
len: 13
v_gene: TRBV19
CDR3aa: ASSIESGAYNEQF

j_gene: TRBJ1-1
abundance: NA
d_gene: NA
len: 11
v_gene: TRBV5-1
CDR3aa: ASSMGEAEQAF

j_gene: TRBJ1-5
abundance: NA
d_gene: NA
len: 13
v_gene: TRBV2
CDR3aa: ASSEWVYSNQPQH

j_gene: TRBJ2-2
abundance: NA
d_gene: NA
len: 13
v_gene: TRBV5-5
CDR3aa: ASSLVGINTGELF

j_gene: TRBJ1-2
abundance: once
d_gene: TRBD1
len: 12
v_gene: TRBV5-6
CDR3aa: ASSFGQGMDGYT

j_gene: TRBJ2-3
abundance: NA
d_gene: TRBD2
len: 13
v_gene: TRBV19
CDR3aa: ASSIAGTSGDTQY

j_gene: TRBJ1-2
abundance: NA
d_gene: NA
len: 14
v_gene: TRBV4-1
CDR3aa: ASSQVETPKNYGYT

j_gene: TRBJ2-1
abundance: NA
d_gene: NA
len: 15
v_gene: TRBV5-1
CDR3aa: ASSLEWRGQVYNEQF

j_gene: TRBJ1-5
abundance: NA
d_gene: NA
len: 13
v_gene: TRBV6-5
CDR3aa: ASTLPAYSNQPQH

j_gene: TRBJ1-5
abundance: NA
d_gene: TRBD1
len: 13
v_gene: TRBV6-5
CDR3aa: ASSYSGTGYQPQH

j_gene: TRBJ2-3
abundance: NA
d_gene: NA
len: 15
v_gene: TRBV4-1
CDR3aa: ASSPSFGRANTDTQY

j_gene: TRBJ2-5
abundance: NA
d_gene: TRBD2
len: 18
v_gene: TRBV5-1
CDR3aa: ASSIWSPGLAGVYQETQY

j_gene: TRBJ1-5
abundance: NA
d_gene: NA
len: 13
v_gene: TRBV6-5
CDR3aa: ASSNPQGANQPQH

j_gene: TRBJ1-1
abundance: once
d_gene: TRBD1
len: 11
v_gene: TRBV29-1
CDR3aa: SVAPGQGSEAF

j_gene: TRBJ1-1
abundance: NA
d_gene: NA
len: 12
v_gene: TRBV10-2
CDR3aa: ASSDRSWNTEAF

j_gene: TRBJ2-7
abundance: NA
d_gene: TRBD2
len: 13
v_gene: TRBV7-2
CDR3aa: ASSFPGTSDDEQY